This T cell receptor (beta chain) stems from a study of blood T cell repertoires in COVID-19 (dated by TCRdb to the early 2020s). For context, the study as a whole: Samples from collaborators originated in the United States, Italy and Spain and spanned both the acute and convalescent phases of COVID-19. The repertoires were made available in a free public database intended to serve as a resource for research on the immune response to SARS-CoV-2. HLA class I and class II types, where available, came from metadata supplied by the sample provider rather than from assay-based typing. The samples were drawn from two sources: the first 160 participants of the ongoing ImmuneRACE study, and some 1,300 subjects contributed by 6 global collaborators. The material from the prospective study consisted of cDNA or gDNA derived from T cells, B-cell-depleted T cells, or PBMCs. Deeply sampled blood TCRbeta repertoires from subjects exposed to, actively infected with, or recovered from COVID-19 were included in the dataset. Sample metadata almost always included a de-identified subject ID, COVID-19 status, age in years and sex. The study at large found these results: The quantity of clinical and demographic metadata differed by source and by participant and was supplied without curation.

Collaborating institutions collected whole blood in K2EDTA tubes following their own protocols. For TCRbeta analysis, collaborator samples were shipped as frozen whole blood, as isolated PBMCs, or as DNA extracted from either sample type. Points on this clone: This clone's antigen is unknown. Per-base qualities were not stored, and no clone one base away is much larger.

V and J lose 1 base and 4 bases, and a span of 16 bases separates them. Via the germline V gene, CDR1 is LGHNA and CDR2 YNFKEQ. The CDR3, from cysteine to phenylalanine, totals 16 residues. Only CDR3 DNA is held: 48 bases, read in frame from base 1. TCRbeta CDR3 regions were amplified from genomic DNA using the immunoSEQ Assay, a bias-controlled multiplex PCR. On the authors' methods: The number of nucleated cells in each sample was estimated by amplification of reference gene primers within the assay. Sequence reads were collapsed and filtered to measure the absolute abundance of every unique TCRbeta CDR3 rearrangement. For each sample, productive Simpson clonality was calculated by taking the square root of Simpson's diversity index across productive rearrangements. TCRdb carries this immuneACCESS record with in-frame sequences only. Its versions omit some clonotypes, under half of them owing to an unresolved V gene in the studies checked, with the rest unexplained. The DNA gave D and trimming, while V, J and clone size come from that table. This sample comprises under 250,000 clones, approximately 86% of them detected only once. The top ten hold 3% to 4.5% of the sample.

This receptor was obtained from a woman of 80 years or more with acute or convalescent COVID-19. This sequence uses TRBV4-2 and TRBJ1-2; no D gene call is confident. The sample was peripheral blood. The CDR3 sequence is CASSQGLFDTSYGYTF. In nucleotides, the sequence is TGTGCCAGCAGCCAAGGGCTTTTTGACACCTCCTATGGCTACACCTTC.